Here is one TCR beta chain with its context. This sample was taken from a study of Ad26.COV2.S vaccination and SARS-CoV-2 variants. On the study more broadly: A COV1001 Ad26.COV2.S trial-arm participant provided the sample.

The method was immunoSEQ multiplex PCR; TCRdb's version includes in-frame clones alone and lacks a portion of them. The profile covers around 310,000 clones, with around 90% appearing a single time and around 5.5% taken by the ten largest. Treatment indicated: about 20 received Ad26.COV2.S at low or high dose, single or two shots; five or six received placebo; per-sample allocation not given. Collection of samples fell on day 63 after the first vaccine or placebo injection. The ends lost 4 bases at V and 0 bases at J; junction bases unmatched: 7. CDR3 size: 17 residues. Germline V gene data show CDR1 as MGHRA and CDR2 as YSYEKL.

J is TRBJ2-1 and V is TRBV4-1; 9 nucleotides line up with TRBD1. Source: peripheral blood, taken in a trial of Ad26.COV2.S vaccine versus placebo. The sequence derives from a person between 18 and 65 years old who received the Ad26.COV2.S COVID-19 vaccine or a placebo. The DNA of the CDR3 is TGCGCCAGCAGCCGAGACAGGGGGTTTAGCTCCTACAATGAGCAGTTCTTC. Protein sequence: CASSRDRGFSSYNEQFF.